A selection of T cell receptor beta chains follows, all from one sample in a study of T-cell reconstitution after alpha-beta-depleted transplantation in children. TCRdb re-analysed the PCR reads in MiXCR, keeping a single row per CDR3 protein. The sample gives about 500,000 distinct CDR3 sequences, 32% of which show up once; 2% to 2.5% is in the top ten. The sequenced sample was PBMCs from the stem cell graft donor, obtained from the stem cell graft. The receptors derive from a human donor who donated a stem cell graft to a child with aplastic anemia. Each CDR3 is given with its conserved first and last residue. A D gene is named only where the DNA matches it firmly. Size tells how often a clone was seen (once, few, many) or the class of an expanded clone, and some rows leave it out.

J gene	V gene	D gene	clone size	CDR3 DNA	CDR3 protein
TRBJ2-7	TRBV6-2/TRBV6-3	TRBD2	.	TGTGCCAGCAGTCCCCGGACTAGCGGGAGTAGCGAGCAGTACTTC	CASSPRTSGSSEQYF
TRBJ2-7	TRBV5-5	.	.	TGTGCCAGCAGCTTGCTATCAACAGGTTTAATCGACGAGCAGTACTTC	CASSLLSTGLIDEQYF
TRBJ2-7	TRBV12-3/TRBV12-4	TRBD2	.	TGTGCCAGCAGGTTTACTAGCGGGAGGACCCCATCCTACGAGCAGTACTTC	CASRFTSGRTPSYEQYF
TRBJ1-2	TRBV5-4	.	few	TGTGCCAGCAGCTTGTGGCAGGGTTATGGCTACACCTTC	CASSLWQGYGYTF
TRBJ1-1	TRBV12-3/TRBV12-4	.	.	TGTGCCAGCAGTTCCAGGGTCTCTTGGGACACTGAAGCTTTCTTT	CASSSRVSWDTEAFF
TRBJ2-7	TRBV6-2/TRBV6-3	TRBD2	.	TGTGCCAGCTCACTAGCGAACCCCTACGAGCAGTACTTC	CASSLANPYEQYF
TRBJ2-7	TRBV20-1	.	few	TGCAGTGCTAGAGATAGCTTTCTCTACGAGCAGTACTTC	CSARDSFLYEQYF
TRBJ2-1	TRBV4-3	.	.	TGCGCCAGCAGCCAACCTTCATTGGGGGTAGAGCAGTTCTTC	CASSQPSLGVEQFF
TRBJ2-2	TRBV10-3	TRBD1	.	TGTGCCATCAGTGATGGTCCCCTCGGACAGGGATATTCCACCGGGGAGCTGTTTTTT	CAISDGPLGQGYSTGELFF
TRBJ2-2	TRBV12-3/TRBV12-4	TRBD2	few	TGTGCCAGCAGTTCCCCGGGGGGCGGGGAGCTGTTTTTT	CASSSPGGGELFF
TRBJ1-1	TRBV20-1	.	few	TGCAGTGCTAATTGGGGGGTAAAGACTGAAGCTTTCTTT	CSANWGVKTEAFF
TRBJ1-5	TRBV20-1	.	few	TGCAGTGCTAGTGTATCGGACGGGGGATTCAATCAGCCCCAGCATTTT	CSASVSDGGFNQPQHF
TRBJ2-1	TRBV7-3	TRBD2	.	TGTGCCAGCAGCTCCCCGGGGGGACTCCGTGAGCAGTTCTTC	CASSSPGGLREQFF
TRBJ2-7	TRBV20-1	TRBD1	few	TGCAGTGCTAGAGATCGTGGGGGACAGGGGACCTACGAGCAGTACTTC	CSARDRGGQGTYEQYF
TRBJ1-1	TRBV5-6	.	.	TGTGCCAGCAGCGGAAGGACAGTCGCTGAAGCTTTCTTT	CASSGRTVAEAFF
TRBJ1-1	TRBV18	.	.	TGTGCCAGCTCACTGAAGGGCGAGAACACTGAAGCTTTCTTT	CASSLKGENTEAFF
TRBJ2-2	TRBV11-1	.	few	TGTGCCAGCAGCTTAGCGCAGACCGGGGAGCTGTTTTTT	CASSLAQTGELFF
TRBJ1-1	TRBV6-1	TRBD1	.	TGTGCCTACAGCAGACGTAGGGACAGTGGTGGAAAAGCTTTCTTT	CAYSRRRDSGGKAFF
TRBJ1-1	TRBV6-2/TRBV6-3	.	.	TGTGCCAGCAGTTACATGTGGCGGGGGATGAACACTGAAGCTTTCTTT	CASSYMWRGMNTEAFF
TRBJ1-1	TRBV7-9	.	few	TGTGCCAGCAGCCCGATTGTGAACACTGAAGCTTTCTTT	CASSPIVNTEAFF
TRBJ2-2	TRBV15	TRBD1	.	TGTGCCACCAGCCGCCGGGACAGGGCGAACACCGGGGAGCTGTTTTTT	CATSRRDRANTGELFF
TRBJ2-1	TRBV18	.	.	TGTGCCAGCTCCCCGGGGTCACAAAACAATGAGCAGTTCTTC	CASSPGSQNNEQFF
TRBJ2-7	TRBV11-2	.	.	TGTGCCAGCAGCTTAGGTCGACAGTCCAACGAGCAGTACTTC	CASSLGRQSNEQYF
TRBJ2-2	TRBV6-1	.	few	TGTGCCAGCGGCTCGGGAGATGTCACCGGGGAGCTGTTTTTT	CASGSGDVTGELFF
TRBJ1-3	TRBV7-2	.	once	TGTGCCACTTCAGTAGGCCCTTTCTCTGGAAACACCATATATTTT	CATSVGPFSGNTIYF
TRBJ2-7	TRBV7-2	TRBD2	many	TGTGCCAGCAGCTTAGGGCTAGCGGACTACGAGCAGTACTTC	CASSLGLADYEQYF
TRBJ2-3	TRBV7-2	TRBD2	.	TGTGCCAGCAGCTTAGCAGGGACTAGCGGGACGACAGATACGCAGTATTTT	CASSLAGTSGTTDTQYF
TRBJ2-5	TRBV5-1	.	few	TGCGCCAGCAGCTTGGGGGGGAAAGAAGAGACCCAGTACTTC	CASSLGGKEETQYF
TRBJ1-1	TRBV20-1	.	.	TGCAGTGCTAGACCGGGACGGGAGGGCACTGAAGCTTTCTTT	CSARPGREGTEAFF
TRBJ2-1	TRBV18	TRBD2	.	TGTGCCAGCTCACCTTCTAGCGGGAGGGCCCTCGATGAGCAGTTCTTC	CASSPSSGRALDEQFF
TRBJ1-5	TRBV4-3	.	once	TGCGCCAGCAGCCAAGATCTTCAGTCTTGGGGCAATCAGCCCCAGCATTTT	CASSQDLQSWGNQPQHF
TRBJ1-4	TRBV5-1	.	.	TGCGCCAGCAGCTTGGGACGCCCGAATGAAAAACTGTTTTTT	CASSLGRPNEKLFF
TRBJ1-5	TRBV27	TRBD1	.	TGTGCCAGCAGTTTCCGGGGACAGTACAATCAGCCCCAGCATTTT	CASSFRGQYNQPQHF
TRBJ2-7	TRBV20-1	.	many	TGCAGCCCCGGTATACCTACGAGGCAGTACTTC	CSPGIPTRQYF
TRBJ1-3	TRBV30	.	.	TGTGCCTGGAGTGGGGGGGGAAACACCATATATTTT	CAWSGGGNTIYF
TRBJ1-2	TRBV3-1	TRBD1	.	TGTGCCAGCCAGGGACAGGGGATTTCGTTAGGGTATGGCTACACCTTC	CASQGQGISLGYGYTF
TRBJ1-1	TRBV6-2/TRBV6-3	.	.	TGTGCCAGTCGACTTAGGAGGGCGCAGGACACTGAAGCTTTCTTT	CASRLRRAQDTEAFF
TRBJ1-6	TRBV3-1	.	.	TGTGCCAGCAGCCCGGTCGGTTCACCCCTCCACTTT	CASSPVGSPLHF
TRBJ1-2	TRBV12-3/TRBV12-4	TRBD1	.	TGTGCCAGCAGTCCAAGCGACGGGACAGCTGGCTACACCTTC	CASSPSDGTAGYTF
TRBJ2-1	TRBV5-1	TRBD1	.	TGCGCCAGCAGGGCAGGGGGCAGTGAGCAGTTCTTC	CASRAGGSEQFF
TRBJ2-1	TRBV11-3	TRBD1	.	TGTGCCAGCACACCGGGACAGGGCAGCGATGAGCAGTTCTTC	CASTPGQGSDEQFF
TRBJ2-7	TRBV18	TRBD1	.	TGTGCCAGCTCACCACGCCTACAGGGGGACTACGAGCAGTACTTC	CASSPRLQGDYEQYF
TRBJ1-1	TRBV18	.	.	TGTGCCAGCTCACCAACTAAGGGGGAGGGGATGAACACTGAAGCTTTCTTT	CASSPTKGEGMNTEAFF
TRBJ2-2	TRBV7-9	.	few	TGTGCCAGCAGCTTTCCGGGGTTAGCCGGGGAGCTGTTTTTT	CASSFPGLAGELFF
TRBJ1-3	TRBV29-1	.	.	TGCAGCGCCCAAGTAAGCTCTGGAAACACCATATATTTT	CSAQVSSGNTIYF
TRBJ1-1	TRBV20-1	.	few	TGCAGTGCTAGTCGGGGGGGGTGGGCTGAAGCTTTCTTT	CSASRGGWAEAFF
TRBJ2-1	TRBV10-3	TRBD1	few	TGTGCCATCAGGGACAGGGCCCTCAATGAGCAGTTCTTC	CAIRDRALNEQFF
TRBJ1-1	TRBV5-4	TRBD1	.	TGTGCCAGCAGCTTGGCCTTGGCAGGGGGCACTGAAGCTTTCTTT	CASSLALAGGTEAFF
TRBJ2-5	TRBV5-4	TRBD2	.	TGTGCCAGCAGCTTGGCCAGAAGCGGGGAAGGGGAGACCCAGTACTTC	CASSLARSGEGETQYF
TRBJ2-7	TRBV7-2	TRBD2	few	TGTGCCAGCAGCCGCCCGGGACTAGCTCTCTACGAGCAGTACTTC	CASSRPGLALYEQYF
TRBJ2-1	TRBV6-2/TRBV6-3	.	few	TGTGCCAGCAGACCACTAGGGGGCTACAATGAGCAGTTCTTC	CASRPLGGYNEQFF